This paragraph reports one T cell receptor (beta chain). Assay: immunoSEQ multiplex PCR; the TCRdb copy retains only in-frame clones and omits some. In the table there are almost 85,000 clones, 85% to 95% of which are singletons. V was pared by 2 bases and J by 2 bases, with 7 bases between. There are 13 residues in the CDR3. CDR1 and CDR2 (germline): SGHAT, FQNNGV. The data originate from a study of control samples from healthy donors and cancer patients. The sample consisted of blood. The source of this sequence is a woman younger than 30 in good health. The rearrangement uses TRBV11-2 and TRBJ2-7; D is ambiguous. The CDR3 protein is CASSLPETYEQYF. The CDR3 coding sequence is TGTGCCAGCAGCTTACCAGAGACCTACGAGCAGTACTTC.